This passage covers 3 T cell receptor beta chains from one sample sequenced in a study of cytomegalovirus exposure and HLA in healthy donors. Profiling relied on immunoSEQ multiplex PCR, and the TCRdb table lists in-frame clones only, not all of them. This sample has roughly 47,000 clones, with roughly 93% found just once. The sequenced material came from PBMCs. Receptor source: a woman aged 18-30 years in good health and CMV-seronegative.

The gene calls are TRBV18 and TRBJ2-3, with TRBD1 identical over 8 bases. CDR1 is KGHSH and CDR2 is LQKENI in the germline V gene. Unmatched junction bases numbered 1, after V lost 4 bases and J lost 1 base. This CDR3 has 14 residues. In nucleotides, the CDR3 is TGTGCCAGCTCACGGACAGGGCGCACAGATACGCAGTATTTT. This translates into CASSRTGRTDTQYF.

This clone showed up just once. V and J are TRBV27 and TRBJ1-4; 8 bases match TRBD1. This CDR3 has 15 amino acids. V shed 5 bases and J 8 bases; nucleotides not matched to a gene: 10. Germline loops: CDR1 MNHEY, CDR2 SMNVEV (reference sequence). CDR3 in DNA: TGTGCCAGCAGTCCGGGGGACAGGTTTTTGGAAAAACTGTTTTTT. Protein sequence: CASSPGDRFLEKLFF.

This sequence joins TRBV10-3 and TRBJ1-1, with D possibly matching TRBD1 (5 bases). The CDR3 runs to 21 residues. The V end was cut by 5 bases, the J end by 1 base, with 32 bases between. The germline V gene has CDR1 ENHRY and CDR2 SYGVKD. CDR3 sequence reads: CAISSLPVGGTEHRENTEAFF. The CDR3 bases are TGTGCCATCAGTTCTCTCCCTGTGGGGGGTACCGAGCACCGCGAGAACACTGAAGCTTTCTTT.